The clone carrying this TCR beta chain was recorded a few times. The target antigen is unknown. V dropped 7 bases and J dropped 5; count of bases not matched to a gene: 15. The CDR3 is made up of 16 amino acids. The germline V gene has CDR1 SGHTA and CDR2 FQGNSA. Constant-segment primers and 5'RACE yielded cDNA libraries for TCR alpha and TCR beta, each carrying sample barcodes and UMIs. TCRdb reanalysed the 5' RACE reads using MiXCR and keeps one entry per CDR3 protein. The sample includes 58,000 or so distinct CDR3 sequences, roughly 26% seen only once; the top ten take about 40%. These data come from a study of T-cell memory formation after mild COVID-19. Study-level findings and limits: The CD4+ clones that contracted clustered mainly within CM and EM, and the CD8+ clones concentrated in EMRA.

The genes are TRBV7-2 and TRBJ1-1, with 8 bases identical to TRBD1. This sequence originates from a young man who had mild COVID-19 (a few samples of this study predate the infection). Cell type and time point are not known. Sequencing input: PBMCs or a T cell subset sorted from them (not recorded which). The CDR3 sequence is CASTSSIARGPTEAFF. The DNA of the CDR3 is TGTGCCAGCACCTCCTCCATAGCCAGGGGGCCGACTGAAGCTTTCTTT.